This TCR beta chain was identified in a study of somatic mutations in cytotoxic T cells in rheumatoid arthritis. Findings and caveats of the study: It was found that CD8+ T-cell clonality in rheumatoid arthritis patients did not differ significantly from that in age-matched healthy controls.

This clone appeared a few times. Its antigen is unknown. Sequencing used immunoSEQ multiplex PCR; TCRdb keeps in-frame clones, though not all of them. The sample lists about 20,000 clones; more than 65% were seen once. The CDR3 contains 15 residues. From germline, CDR1 is SEHNR and CDR2 FQNEAQ (reference sequence). The V end lost 2 bases, the J end lost 9 bases, and 14 bases lay between the germline ends. Separation of CD4+ and CD8+ cells was performed by positive magnetic bead selection, and purity was verified by flow cytometry. The TCR sequence derives from an adult with rheumatoid arthritis. The V gene is TRBV7-9, the J gene TRBJ1-6, with D tentatively TRBD1 (6 bases). Sequenced: CD8+ T cells sorted from blood. The CDR3 sequence is CASSLPGVVFSPLHF. The CDR3 DNA sequence: TGTGCCAGCAGCTTACCAGGGGTTGTCTTTTCACCCCTCCACTTT.